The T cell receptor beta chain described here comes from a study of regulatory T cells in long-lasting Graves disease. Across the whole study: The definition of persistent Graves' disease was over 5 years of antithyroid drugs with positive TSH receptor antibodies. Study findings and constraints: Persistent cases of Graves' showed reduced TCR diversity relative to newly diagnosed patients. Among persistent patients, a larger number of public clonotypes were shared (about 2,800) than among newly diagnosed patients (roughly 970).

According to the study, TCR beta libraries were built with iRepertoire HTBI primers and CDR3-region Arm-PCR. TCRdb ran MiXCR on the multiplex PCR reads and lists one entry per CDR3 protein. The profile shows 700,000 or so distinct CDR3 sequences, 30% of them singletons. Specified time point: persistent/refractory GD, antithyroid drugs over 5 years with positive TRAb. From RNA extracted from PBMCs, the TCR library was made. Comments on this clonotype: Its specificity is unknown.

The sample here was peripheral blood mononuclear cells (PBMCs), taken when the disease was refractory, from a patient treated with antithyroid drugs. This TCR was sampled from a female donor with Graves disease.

CDR3 in DNA: TGCGCCAGCAGCCAAGAAAGGGGTAGTGCTGAAGCTTTCTTT. Protein: CASSQERGSAEAFF. The gene calls are TRBV4-1 and TRBJ1-1; possibly TRBD1 for D (5 bases). The CDR3 is 14 residues long. The germline V gene encodes CDR1 MGHRA and CDR2 YSYEKL. V lost 0 bases, J lost 6 bases, and 11 bases lay in between.